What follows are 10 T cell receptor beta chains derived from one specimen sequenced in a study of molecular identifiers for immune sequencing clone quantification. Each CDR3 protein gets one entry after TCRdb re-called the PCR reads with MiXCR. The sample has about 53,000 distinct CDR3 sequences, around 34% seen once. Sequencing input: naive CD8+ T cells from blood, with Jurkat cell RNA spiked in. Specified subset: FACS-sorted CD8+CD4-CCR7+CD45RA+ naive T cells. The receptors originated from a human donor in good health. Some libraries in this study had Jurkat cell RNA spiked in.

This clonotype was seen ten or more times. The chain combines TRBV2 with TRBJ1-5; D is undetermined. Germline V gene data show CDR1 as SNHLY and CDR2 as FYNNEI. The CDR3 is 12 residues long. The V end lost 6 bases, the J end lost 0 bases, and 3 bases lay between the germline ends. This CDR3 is CASRGSNQPQHF. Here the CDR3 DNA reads TGTGCCAGCAGAGGTAGCAATCAGCCCCAGCATTTT.

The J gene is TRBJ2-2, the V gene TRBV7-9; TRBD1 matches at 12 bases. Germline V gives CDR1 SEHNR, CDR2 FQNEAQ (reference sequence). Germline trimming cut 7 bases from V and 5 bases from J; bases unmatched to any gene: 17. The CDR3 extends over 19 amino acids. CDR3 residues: CASILEDPGQGARTGELFF. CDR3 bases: TGTGCCAGCATCTTGGAGGACCCGGGACAGGGGGCGCGTACCGGGGAGCTGTTTTTT.

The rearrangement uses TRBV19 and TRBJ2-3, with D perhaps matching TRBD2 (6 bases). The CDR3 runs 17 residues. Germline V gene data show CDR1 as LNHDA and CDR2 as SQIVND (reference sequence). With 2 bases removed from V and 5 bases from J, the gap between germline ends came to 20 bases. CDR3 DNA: TGTGCCAGTAGTATAATGTCCGGGGACTTCGCGCAAGATACGCAGTATTTT. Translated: CASSIMSGDFAQDTQYF.

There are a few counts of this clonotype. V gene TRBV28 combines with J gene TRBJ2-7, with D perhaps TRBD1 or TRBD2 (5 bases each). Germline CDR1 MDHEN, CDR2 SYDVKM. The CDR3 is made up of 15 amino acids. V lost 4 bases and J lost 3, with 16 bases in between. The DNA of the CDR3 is TGTGCCAGCAGTTCCCCCCGGGACGGTATCTACGAGCAGTACTTC. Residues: CASSSPRDGIYEQYF.

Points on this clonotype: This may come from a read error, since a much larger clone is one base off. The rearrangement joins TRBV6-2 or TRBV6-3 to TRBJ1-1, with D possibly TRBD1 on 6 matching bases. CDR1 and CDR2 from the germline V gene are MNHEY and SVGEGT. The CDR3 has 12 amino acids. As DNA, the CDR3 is TGTGCCAGCACCAGGGGTTACACTGTAGCTTTCTTT. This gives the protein CASTRGYTVAFF.

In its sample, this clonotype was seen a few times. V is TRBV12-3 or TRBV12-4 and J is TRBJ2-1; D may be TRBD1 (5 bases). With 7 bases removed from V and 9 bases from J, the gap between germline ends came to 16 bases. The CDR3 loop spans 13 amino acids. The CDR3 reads CASTLGPATEQFF. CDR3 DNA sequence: TGTGCCAGCACCCTGGGGCCCGCGACTGAGCAGTTCTTC.

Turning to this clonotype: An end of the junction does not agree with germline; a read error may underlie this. This chain's CDR3 is CASREGRSGNTIFF. CDR3 DNA sequence: TGTGCCAGCAGGGAAGGACGCTCTGGAAACACCATATTTTTT. This chain joins TRBV7-9 and TRBJ1-3; D not certain. Germline CDR1 SEHNR, CDR2 FQNEAQ (reference sequence). The CDR3 consists of 14 residues.

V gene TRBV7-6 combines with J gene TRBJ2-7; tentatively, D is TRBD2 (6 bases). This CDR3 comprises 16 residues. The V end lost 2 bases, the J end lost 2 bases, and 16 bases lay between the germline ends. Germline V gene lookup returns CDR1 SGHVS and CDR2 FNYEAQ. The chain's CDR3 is CASSLSTAGPTYEQYF. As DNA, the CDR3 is TGTGCCAGCAGCTTATCAACGGCGGGACCCACCTACGAGCAGTACTTC. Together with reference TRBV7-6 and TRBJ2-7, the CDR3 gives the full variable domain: GAGVSQSPRYKVTKRGQDVALRCDPISGHVSLYWYRQALGQGPEFLTYFNYEAQQDKSGLPNDRFSAERPEGSISTLTIQRTEQRDSAMYRCASSLSTAGPTYEQYFGPGTRLTVT.

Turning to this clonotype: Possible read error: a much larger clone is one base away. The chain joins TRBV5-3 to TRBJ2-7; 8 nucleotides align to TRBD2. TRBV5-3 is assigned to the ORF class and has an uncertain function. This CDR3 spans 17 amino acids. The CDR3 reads CASSLDPQRELAYEQYF. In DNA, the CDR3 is TGTGCCAGCAGCTTGGACCCCCAGCGGGAGTTAGCCTACGAGCAGTACTTC.

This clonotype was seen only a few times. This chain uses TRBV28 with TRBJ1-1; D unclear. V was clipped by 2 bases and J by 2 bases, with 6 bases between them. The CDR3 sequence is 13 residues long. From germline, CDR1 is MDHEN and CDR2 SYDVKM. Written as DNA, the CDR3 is TGTGCCAGCAGTTTACTGGGAAACACTGAAGCTTTCTTT. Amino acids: CASSLLGNTEAFF.